Listed below are T cell receptor beta chains from one sample, sequenced in a study of vaccination effects on CD4 cells after COVID-19. No cognate antigen is known for these TCRs. Method: immunoSEQ multiplex PCR; TCRdb's copy keeps in-frame clones and lacks some. Here the sample spans under 45,000 clones, approximately 70% being singletons. This specimen was CD4+ T cells from PBMCs cultured with HCoV-OC43 spike peptides, taken before COVID-19 vaccination. These receptors were obtained from a human donor who received a COVID-19 vaccine. CDR3s include the opening cysteine and the closing phenylalanine or tryptophan. The D gene is left open where the match is weak. Expanded clones are given a class, and other clones once, few, many or no size at all.

J gene | V gene | CDR3 length | clone size | D gene | CDR3 DNA | CDR3 protein
TRBJ2-5 | TRBV6-2/TRBV6-3 | 15 | . | TRBD2 | TGTGCCAGCAGTTACGCGGGAGTCCGTTGGGAGACCCAGTACTTC | CASSYAGVRWETQYF
TRBJ2-1 | TRBV19 | 16 | . | . | TGTGCCAGTAGTACACAGGTGAGAAAGCGATACAATGAGCAGTTCTTC | CASSTQVRKRYNEQFF
TRBJ1-2 | TRBV4-2 | 15 | few | . | TGTGCCAGCAGCCAGTCCGGGACGGAACTCTATGGCTACACCTTC | CASSQSGTELYGYTF
TRBJ1-6 | TRBV6-6 | 14 | . | . | TGTGCCAGCAGCCCCCGACAGAATAATTCACCCCTCCACTTT | CASSPRQNNSPLHF
TRBJ1-1 | TRBV19 | 15 | few | . | TGTGCCAGTAGTATAGACAGGGCTGGTTCCACTGAAGCTTTCTTT | CASSIDRAGSTEAFF
TRBJ2-1 | TRBV11-1 | 13 | . | . | TGTGCCAGCAGCTTAGTCGCGGGGCATGAGCAGTTCTTC | CASSLVAGHEQFF
TRBJ1-6 | TRBV19 | 17 | . | TRBD1 | TGTGCCAGTAGTATTCAGTGGGCAGGGGGAGGTAATTCACCCCTCCACTTT | CASSIQWAGGGNSPLHF
TRBJ1-3 | TRBV18 | 14 | few | . | TGTGCCAGCTCACCACCTGGGCCTGGAAACACCATATATTTT | CASSPPGPGNTIYF
TRBJ2-3 | TRBV28 | 15 | . | . | TGTGCCAGCATACCTACCCGGGGTGTAAAAGATACGCAGTATTTT | CASIPTRGVKDTQYF
TRBJ1-2 | TRBV27 | 13 | . | . | TGTGCCAGCAGTGTAGGGGCAGGGAATGGCTACACCTTC | CASSVGAGNGYTF
TRBJ1-5 | TRBV12-3/TRBV12-4 | 12 | . | . | TGTGCCAGCAGTTTAGGAGTTCAGCCCCAGCATTTT | CASSLGVQPQHF
TRBJ1-1 | TRBV7-2 | 13 | once | . | TGTGCCAGCAGCCCCATCGGACGAACTGAAGCTTTCTTT | CASSPIGRTEAFF
TRBJ2-3 | TRBV14 | 17 | once | . | TGTGCCAGCAGCCAATATCCGGGGGGCCGTGGAGCAGATACGCAGTATTTT | CASSQYPGGRGADTQYF
TRBJ2-5 | TRBV18 | 15 | few | . | TGTGCCAGCACGACGCAAGGGACGGAGCAAGAGACCCAGTACTTC | CASTTQGTEQETQYF
TRBJ2-1 | TRBV20-1 | 11 | . | . | TGCAGTGCCCAGACAGTCCATGAGCAGTTCTTC | CSAQTVHEQFF
TRBJ2-2 | TRBV6-4 | 13 | once | . | TGTGCCAGCAGTGACTCAGGCACCGGGGAGCTGTTTTTT | CASSDSGTGELFF
TRBJ1-2 | TRBV6-2/TRBV6-3 | 14 | . | . | TGTGCCAGCAGTTACTCGTACGGAGGCTATGGCTACACCTTC | CASSYSYGGYGYTF
TRBJ1-2 | TRBV27 | 14 | . | . | TGTGCCAGCAGTCTACGACAATCACAGGGTGGCTACACCTTC | CASSLRQSQGGYTF
TRBJ2-7 | TRBV27 | 14 | . | TRBD2 | TGTGCCAGCAGTTGGCGGGAGGGCTCGTACGAGCAGTACTTC | CASSWREGSYEQYF
TRBJ2-3 | TRBV19 | 14 | once | . | TGTGCCAGTGCCGCGACCGGGACGGCAGATACGCAGTATTTT | CASAATGTADTQYF
TRBJ2-1 | TRBV28 | 15 | . | TRBD2 | TGTGCCAGCAGTTTGTTAGCGGGAGAAATAAATGAGCAGTTCTTC | CASSLLAGEINEQFF
TRBJ1-1 | TRBV4-3 | 15 | . | . | TGCGCCAGCAGCCAAGAGGGGGGGCGAGGTACTGAAGCTTTCTTT | CASSQEGGRGTEAFF
TRBJ2-1 | TRBV14 | 15 | . | TRBD2 | TGTGCCAGCAGCCCAGGACTAGGGGTTGTCCATGAGCAGTTCTTC | CASSPGLGVVHEQFF
TRBJ2-1 | TRBV7-6 | 18 | . | TRBD2 | TGTGCCAGCAGTCCCGGGACTAGGGGTCTCCTTGCCTACAATGAGCAGTTCTTC | CASSPGTRGLLAYNEQFF
TRBJ1-4 | TRBV5-6 | 14 | . | . | TGTGCCAGCAGCTTTAATGGACGGAATGAAAAACTGTTTTTT | CASSFNGRNEKLFF
TRBJ1-1 | TRBV18 | 13 | . | . | TGTGCCAGCTCAACAACGCAGGGCACTGAAGCTTTCTTT | CASSTTQGTEAFF
TRBJ1-4 | TRBV5-4 | 14 | . | . | TGTGCCAGCAGCTCGACGGACCTTAATGAAAAACTGTTTTTT | CASSSTDLNEKLFF
TRBJ2-5 | TRBV2 | 15 | . | . | TGTGCCAGCATGAGAGCCCCGGAGTACCAAGAGACCCAGTACTTC | CASMRAPEYQETQYF
TRBJ1-6 | TRBV4-1 | 14 | . | . | TGCGCCAGCAGCCAAGGGTATTCTAATTCACCCCTCCACTTT | CASSQGYSNSPLHF
TRBJ1-2 | TRBV5-4 | 13 | . | TRBD1 | TGTGCCAGCAGCCTGACAGGGTCTTATGGCTACACCTTC | CASSLTGSYGYTF
TRBJ1-1 | TRBV6-1 | 16 | . | . | TGTGCCAGCAGTCAAGGCGTCATCCCGCTGGGGACTGAAGCTTTCTTT | CASSQGVIPLGTEAFF
TRBJ1-2 | TRBV7-9 | 13 | . | . | TGTGCCAGCTCACAGGGTGGCCTTATAGGCTACACCTTC | CASSQGGLIGYTF
TRBJ1-1 | TRBV11-2 | 18 | once | . | TGTGCCAGCAGCTTAAGTTCCTCGAGGACCCGGGGGAACACTGAAGCTTTCTTT | CASSLSSSRTRGNTEAFF
TRBJ2-3 | TRBV7-9 | 16 | . | . | TGTGCCAGCAGCTTAGGGACGGATTTTAGCACAGATACGCAGTATTTT | CASSLGTDFSTDTQYF
TRBJ2-3 | TRBV9 | 16 | . | . | TGTGCCAGCAGCCCTAGGCCTGCACCCATCACAGATACGCAGTATTTT | CASSPRPAPITDTQYF
TRBJ2-7 | TRBV11-2 | 14 | . | TRBD1 | TGTGCCAGCAGCGTGGGACAGGGGGTAGGCGAGCAGTACTTC | CASSVGQGVGEQYF
TRBJ2-7 | TRBV3-1/TRBV3-2 | 15 | . | . | TGTGCCAGCAGCCAAGATACCCGGGGCACCTACGAGCAGTACTTC | CASSQDTRGTYEQYF
TRBJ2-4 | TRBV11-2 | 11 | . | . | TGTGCCAGCAGCTCCGACAACATTCAGTACTTC | CASSSDNIQYF
TRBJ1-5 | TRBV18 | 15 | . | . | TGTGCCAGCTCACCAAGCTTAGGGTTTAATCAGCCCCAGCATTTT | CASSPSLGFNQPQHF
TRBJ2-3 | TRBV5-1 | 14 | . | . | TGCGCCAGCAGCTTGTCCAGGGGCACAGATACGCAGTATTTT | CASSLSRGTDTQYF
TRBJ1-1 | TRBV3-1/TRBV3-2 | 15 | . | . | TGTGCCAGCAGCCCCTGGGGAGACTTGAACACTGAAGCTTTCTTT | CASSPWGDLNTEAFF
TRBJ1-5 | TRBV18 | 14 | . | . | TGTGCCAGCTCACCGGGCAGGGGCGATCAGCCCCAGCATTTT | CASSPGRGDQPQHF
TRBJ1-2 | TRBV5-1 | 12 | . | . | TGCGCCAGCAGGGACGGGGTTTATGGCTACACCTTC | CASRDGVYGYTF
TRBJ2-1 | TRBV27 | 13 | . | . | TGTGCCAGCAGTTTAGAGGGAAGCAATGAGCAGTTCTTC | CASSLEGSNEQFF
TRBJ2-7 | TRBV18 | 14 | . | TRBD1 | TGTGCCAGCTCACCGGGACAGGGTCCCTACGAGCAGTACTTC | CASSPGQGPYEQYF
TRBJ2-3 | TRBV7-8 | 12 | . | . | TGTGCCAGCAGCCGAGACGCAGATACGCAGTATTTT | CASSRDADTQYF
TRBJ1-6 | TRBV11-2 | 15 | . | . | TGTGCCAGCAGCAGAGACGGCTCCTATAATTCACCCCTCCACTTT | CASSRDGSYNSPLHF
TRBJ1-1 | TRBV7-9 | 16 | . | . | TGTGCCAGCACCCTCGGGGAGGGGAAGGCGGACACTGAAGCTTTCTTT | CASTLGEGKADTEAFF
TRBJ1-1 | TRBV4-1 | 13 | many | . | TGCGCCAGCAGGCGGGGGCAGAGTACTGAAGCTTTCTTT | CASRRGQSTEAFF
TRBJ2-7 | TRBV7-3 | 13 | few | TRBD2 | TGTGCCAGCAGCTCTAGCGGGGGTTACGAGCAGTACTTC | CASSSSGGYEQYF
TRBJ1-3 | TRBV5-1 | 13 | . | . | TGCGCCAGCAGCCTCGGACAGAGGGACACCATATATTTT | CASSLGQRDTIYF
TRBJ2-1 | TRBV14 | 15 | few | . | TGTGCCAGCAGTCGGACAGAGAGCTCCTACAATGAGCAGTTCTTC | CASSRTESSYNEQFF